The next 20 T cell receptor beta chains were all read from a single sample in a study of T cell repertoires in cytomegalovirus infection (dated 2019 in TCRdb). Sequenced using an Illumina HiSeq 1500. TCRdb took the public reads, trimmed them with fastp at Q25, ran MiXCR for clone calling and kept in-frame beta chains. CDR3 protein duplicates are merged, each entry listing the most common genes and DNA. The sample table lists about 920,000 distinct CDR3 sequences, 25% to 40% of them with a count of one. Jointly, the top ten make up around an eighth of the sample. The sample's treatment or condition, from its label and the paper: in vitro stimulation with specific CMV peptide epitopes to enrich CMV-specific T cells. These receptors have no identified antigens. The starting material was cultured CD8+ T cells from PBMCs, obtained from culture after CMV antigen stimulation. Receptors originate from a human donor in good health (CMV status not recorded). Some clones in this sample may be carry-over from other donors' samples.

This clonotype was found a few times. One end of the junction varies from germline; a read error may be responsible. The chain is built from TRBV12-5 and TRBJ2-3; TRBD2 is a possible D gene (5 bases). There are 13 residues in the CDR3. Germline CDR1 reads LGHNT; CDR2 reads FRNRAP. CDR3 sequence (DNA): TGTGCTAGTGGTTTGGTACTGGACGGGGAGAGGGATTTT. It codes for CASGLVLDGERDF.

Comments on this clonotype: A much larger clone lies a single base off, so this may be a read error. The chain uses TRBV7-2 and TRBJ2-7, with 7 nucleotides matching TRBD2. This CDR3 is built from 14 residues. The germline gives CDR1 SGHTA, CDR2 FQGNSA. CDR3 loop: CVSSFSGTTYEQYF. The CDR3 DNA is TGTGTCAGCAGCTTTTCCGGGACTACTTACGAGCAGTACTTC.

In this sample, this clonotype turned up a few times. CDR3 protein: CSAGTGMNTEAFF. CDR3 DNA sequence: TGCAGCGCCGGTACAGGAATGAACACTGAAGCTTTCTTT. The V gene is TRBV29-1, the J gene TRBJ1-1, with a tentative D call TRBD1 (5 bases). V dropped 7 bases and J dropped 0 bases, with 12 bases sitting between them. This CDR3 has 13 residues. CDR1 and CDR2 from the germline V gene are SQVTM and ANQGSEA.

V gene TRBV27 combines with J gene TRBJ2-5, with 9 bases matching TRBD1. CDR3 size: 14 residues. Germline assignment: CDR1 MNHEY and CDR2 SMNVEV (reference sequence). Germline trimming cut 6 bases from V and 5 bases from J; bases unmatched to any gene: 7. CDR3 residues: CASRLQGARETQYF. The CDR3 DNA is TGTGCCAGCAGGCTACAGGGGGCACGGGAGACCCAGTACTTC.

The CDR3 protein is CASIGRGYDYGYTF. The CDR3 nucleotides read TGTGCCAGCATCGGAAGAGGGTACGACTATGGCTACACCTTC. The chain links TRBV2 to TRBJ1-2; D not certain. V was trimmed by 7 bases and J by 3 bases, leaving 15 bases between them. Germline V gives CDR1 SNHLY, CDR2 FYNNEI. The CDR3 sequence is 14 residues long.

The chain combines TRBV6-2 or TRBV6-3 with TRBJ2-3, with D tentatively TRBD2 (5 bases). This CDR3 has 11 amino acids. The germline CDR1 and CDR2 sequences are MNHEY and SVGEGT. Trimming left V 10 bases short and J 6 bases short, with 11 bases between. The CDR3 nucleotides are TGTGCCACCGAGGGAAGGGATACGCAGTATTTT. Translating it yields CATEGRDTQYF.

This chain links TRBV2 with TRBJ2-7; perhaps TRBD1 as D (6 bases). Trimming removed 7 bases at V and 5 bases at J, with 12 bases between. CDR1 and CDR2 (germline): SNHLY, FYNNEI. This CDR3 has 12 residues. The CDR3 nucleotides read TGTGCCAGCACGAGGGGGATGGACGAGCAGTACTTC. Translated: CASTRGMDEQYF.

This clonotype was detected a few times. The chain uses TRBV7-6 and TRBJ1-1, with 9 bases aligning to TRBD1. V shed 4 bases and J 3 bases; nucleotides not matched to a gene: 12. Germline loops: CDR1 SGHVS, CDR2 FNYEAQ. The CDR3 is 17 residues long. This chain's CDR3 is CASSYTSGTGMYTEAFF. The CDR3 DNA follows: TGTGCCAGCAGCTATACATCCGGGACAGGGATGTACACTGAAGCTTTCTTT.

In its sample, this clonotype was seen many times. V and J are TRBV7-9 and TRBJ2-7; the D is unclear. CDR1 SEHNR and CDR2 FQNEAQ come from the germline V gene (reference sequence). This CDR3 has 13 amino acids. The V end was cut by 5 bases, the J end by 4 bases, with 12 bases between. The chain's CDR3 is CASSPDGEYEQYV. The DNA of the CDR3 is TGTGCCAGCAGCCCGGACGGAGAGTACGAGCAGTACGTC.

The rearrangement uses TRBV4-1 and TRBJ1-6; D not resolved. Trimming stripped 1 base from V and 7 bases from J, with 11 bases between. The CDR3 is 15 residues long. Looked up from germline, CDR1 is MGHRA and CDR2 is YSYEKL. The DNA for the CDR3 is TGCGCCAGCAGCCAAGGTCCGGGGTGGAATTCACCCCTCCACTTT. It is translated as CASSQGPGWNSPLHF.

This clonotype was counted only a few times. V gene TRBV28 combines with J gene TRBJ1-1; 8 bases are a match to TRBD1. CDR3 length equals 15 residues. J was trimmed by 1 base and V by 6 bases; bases with no gene match: 7. CDR1 is MDHEN, CDR2 SYDVKM, per germline. CDR3: CASRSPGGANTEAFF. The CDR3 DNA reads as TGTGCCAGCAGAAGTCCAGGGGGCGCGAACACTGAAGCTTTCTTT.

The chain couples TRBV4-1 to TRBJ2-7; the D is unclear. Germline assignment: CDR1 MGHRA and CDR2 YSYEKL. The V gene lost 1 base and the J gene lost 2 bases, with 6 bases spanning the gap. The CDR3 totals 13 residues. The CDR3 protein is CASSQVTTYEQYF. CDR3 nucleotides: TGCGCCAGCAGCCAAGTTACGACCTACGAGCAGTACTTC.

DNA of the CDR3: TGTGCCAGCGGAAAGAGGAGCTCCTACAATGAGCAGTTCTTC. Protein product: CASGKRSSYNEQFF. The chain joins TRBV6-1 to TRBJ2-1; D is unresolved. This CDR3 has 14 residues. Germline CDR1 and CDR2: MNHNS and SASEGT. The germline V and J ends were trimmed by 8 bases and 0 bases, with 11 bases remaining between them.

This clonotype was seen at least ten times. This chain connects TRBV7-9 to TRBJ1-4; no clear D. V was trimmed by 4 bases and J by 0 bases, leaving 15 bases between them. From germline, CDR1 is SEHNR and CDR2 FQNEAQ (reference sequence). The CDR3 is 17 residues long. This CDR3 is CASSYPGVEATNEKLFF. The CDR3 bases are TGTGCCAGCAGCTACCCCGGGGTGGAAGCAACTAATGAAAAACTGTTTTTT. Based on the CDR3 plus reference TRBV7-9 and TRBJ1-4, the full variable domain is DTGVSQNPRHKITKRGQNVTFRCDPISEHNRLYWYRQTLGQGPEFLTYFQNEAQLEKSRLLSDRFSAERPKGSFSTLEIQRTEQGDSAMYLCASSYPGVEATNEKLFFGSGTQLSVL.

The chain is built from TRBV19 and TRBJ1-2; 8 bases are shared with TRBD1. The CDR3 has 16 amino acids. V lost 4 bases to trimming and J lost 1 base; unmatched junction nucleotides: 8. The germline CDR1 and CDR2 sequences are LNHDA and SQIVND (reference sequence). The CDR3, as DNA: TGTGCCAGTAGTACCCTAGACAGGGGCGTTAACTATGGCTACACCTTC. This translates into CASSTLDRGVNYGYTF.

In regard to this clonotype: This could be a read error, since a much larger clone is one nucleotide away. The chain recombines TRBV7-8 with TRBJ2-1; the D gene is possibly TRBD2 (6 bases). Looked up from germline, CDR1 is SGHVS and CDR2 is FQNEAQ. This CDR3 is 12 amino acids long. The ends were cut back, 10 bases at V and 6 bases at J, with 13 bases in the middle. In DNA, the CDR3 is TGTGCCACCGTGGAGGGGTTCAATGAGCAGTTCTTC. This encodes CATVEGFNEQFF.

The rearrangement links TRBV13 to TRBJ2-7; D is perhaps TRBD1 (6 bases). V lost 0 bases and J lost 3, with 12 bases in between. The CDR3 is made up of 15 amino acids. CDR1 is PRHDT and CDR2 is FYEKMQ in the germline V gene (reference sequence). The CDR3 sequence is CASSLGAGAGYEQYV. In DNA, the CDR3 is TGTGCCAGCAGCTTAGGGGCAGGGGCTGGCTACGAGCAGTACGTC.

This clonotype was seen many times. This chain connects TRBV7-6 to TRBJ2-3, with D perhaps matching TRBD1 or TRBD2 (7 bases each). Looked up from germline, CDR1 is SGHVS and CDR2 is FNYEAQ. This CDR3 has 17 residues. Trimming shortened V by 5 bases and J by 5 bases, and 23 bases separated the two germline ends. The CDR3 spells CASSPSGGGEFVDTQYF. CDR3 bases: TGTGCCAGCAGCCCCTCAGGGGGGGGCGAGTTTGTAGATACGCAGTATTTT. Full variable domain (outside the CDR3, taken from reference TRBV7-6 and TRBJ2-3): GAGVSQSPRYKVTKRGQDVALRCDPISGHVSLYWYRQALGQGPEFLTYFNYEAQQDKSGLPNDRFSAERPEGSISTLTIQRTEQRDSAMYRCASSPSGGGEFVDTQYFGPGTRLTVL.

The V call is TRBV7-9, the J call TRBJ2-1, with a tentative D call TRBD2 (5 bases). The CDR3 is made up of 16 amino acids. Germline-derived CDR1 and CDR2 are SEHNR and FQNEAQ (reference sequence). V shed 5 bases and J shed 5 bases, with 19 bases lying between them. The CDR3 region has the DNA TGTGCCAGCAGCAGCCCCATTAGGCTGGGAGACAATGAGCAGTTCTTC. As protein: CASSSPIRLGDNEQFF. Together with reference TRBV7-9 and TRBJ2-1, the CDR3 gives the full variable domain: DTGVSQNPRHKITKRGQNVTFRCDPISEHNRLYWYRQTLGQGPEFLTYFQNEAQLEKSRLLSDRFSAERPKGSFSTLEIQRTEQGDSAMYLCASSSPIRLGDNEQFFGPGTRLTVL.

The V gene is TRBV29-1, the J gene TRBJ1-2; 8 nucleotides agree with TRBD1. The germline gives CDR1 SQVTM, CDR2 ANQGSEA. The CDR3 loop spans 14 amino acids. The V segment lost 4 bases and the J segment 8 bases; nucleotides outside the gene matches: 12. The CDR3 sequence is CSVVAPDRARGYTF. The CDR3 DNA follows: TGCAGCGTTGTAGCCCCGGACAGGGCAAGGGGCTACACCTTC.